This T cell receptor beta chain was captured by sequencing in a study of T-cell memory formation after mild COVID-19. About the research overall: TCR clusters were mostly confined to one donor each.

One entry per CDR3 protein results from TCRdb running MiXCR on the 5' RACE reads. This sample has a few hundred thousand distinct CDR3 sequences, with roughly 10% found just once. This clonotype was observed a few times. What it binds is not known. This CDR3 is 13 amino acids long. Trimming pared 8 bases from V and 3 bases from J, leaving 12 bases between. From germline, CDR1 is MGHDK and CDR2 SYGVNS. Findings and caveats of the study: A second wave expanding day 15 to 37 was CD4+-biased; contracting clones were balanced.

This clonotype was sampled from a man between 18 and 29 years old who had mild COVID-19 (a few samples of this study predate the infection). Cell type and time point are not known. The specimen was PBMCs or a T cell subset sorted from them (not recorded which). The rearrangement joins TRBV25-1 to TRBJ2-3; D may be TRBD2 (5 bases). This chain's CDR3 is CASSGVATDTQYF. CDR3 DNA sequence: TGTGCCAGCTCCGGGGTTGCTACAGATACGCAGTATTTT.